These 27 T cell receptor beta chains were all obtained from the same sample, sequenced in a study of OX40 agonist ivuxolimab in advanced cancers. The assay was immunoSEQ multiplex PCR, and TCRdb's table has in-frame clones only and misses some. In the table there are more than 20,000 clones, roughly 77% of which are singletons. The material sequenced was CD4+ or CD8+ T cells sorted from blood, taken in a trial of the OX40 agonist ivuxolimab. The source of these receptors is an adult with an advanced solid tumor such as melanoma, head and neck, liver or kidney cancer.

CDR3 in amino acids: CASSFPTRGEAYEQYF. DNA of the CDR3: TGTGCCAGCAGTTTTCCTACGCGGGGTGAAGCCTACGAGCAGTACTTC. This sequence joins TRBV28 and TRBJ2-7, with D possibly being TRBD2 (6 bases). Germline V CDR1 and CDR2: MDHEN, SYDVKM. The CDR3 has 16 residues. Trimming stripped 3 bases from V and 2 bases from J, with 17 bases between.

This clone was seen at least ten times. The gene calls are TRBV7-3 and TRBJ1-1; tentative D call: TRBD1 (5 bases). CDR1 is SGHTA, CDR2 FQGTGA, per germline. V gave up 3 bases and J gave up 0 bases, with 8 bases separating them. This CDR3 has 14 amino acids. For the CDR3, the DNA is TGTGCCAGCAGCTTGGGACCGCTGAACACTGAAGCTTTCTTT. The encoded protein is CASSLGPLNTEAFF.

The chain is built from TRBV5-1 and TRBJ2-7; maybe TRBD2 (6 bases). The CDR3 covers 13 residues. Germline lookup yields CDR1 SGHRS and CDR2 YFSETQ. Trimming shortened V by 3 bases and J by 3 bases, and 10 bases separated the two germline ends. The chain's CDR3 is CASSYGGYYEQYF. In DNA, the CDR3 is TGCGCCAGCAGCTACGGGGGATACTACGAGCAGTACTTC.

V gene TRBV7-9 combines with J gene TRBJ2-4, with D unresolved. Deletions cut 2 bases from V and 8 bases from J, with 22 bases between. CDR1 and CDR2 from the germline V gene are SEHNR and FQNEAQ (reference sequence). There are 17 residues in the CDR3. CDR3 residues: CASSLTESRMLGDIQYF. The CDR3 DNA is TGTGCCAGCAGCTTAACCGAATCTCGGATGTTAGGCGACATTCAGTACTTC.

V gene TRBV9 combines with J gene TRBJ2-6; no firm D call. Germline lookup yields CDR1 SGDLS and CDR2 YYNGEE. V gave up 4 bases and J gave up 3 bases, with 17 bases separating them. This CDR3 is built from 17 residues. CDR3: CASSSRNVAFGANVLTF. The CDR3 region has the DNA TGTGCCAGCAGCTCTCGTAACGTGGCCTTTGGGGCCAACGTCCTGACTTTC.

This clone appeared a few times. The CDR3 is CASSSGTGLNEKLFF. In nucleotides, the CDR3 is TGTGCCAGCAGTTCCGGGACAGGGCTTAATGAAAAACTGTTTTTT. The rearrangement links TRBV6-5 to TRBJ1-4, with 9 bases matching TRBD1. The CDR3 sequence is 15 residues long. The J segment lost 4 bases and the V segment lost 4 bases, leaving 4 bases of the junction unmatched. The germline gives CDR1 MNHEY, CDR2 SVGAGI.

This sequence joins TRBV9 and TRBJ1-1, with a tentative D call TRBD1 (6 bases). The CDR3 runs to 16 residues. The V gene lost 4 bases and the J gene lost 6 bases, with 22 bases spanning the gap. Germline V gene data show CDR1 as SGDLS and CDR2 as YYNGEE. The CDR3, as DNA: TGTGCCAGCAGCCCCTACAGGACAGTATTCTCTTCTGAAGCTTTCTTT. Translation gives CASSPYRTVFSSEAFF.

The chain has TRBV30 and TRBJ1-4, with D possibly being TRBD1 (5 bases). CDR1 and CDR2 (germline): GTSNPN, SVGIG (reference sequence). CDR3 size: 11 residues. Trimming pared 3 bases from V and 8 bases from J, leaving 7 bases between. As DNA, the CDR3 is TGTGCCTGGAGGGGGGAAGAAAAACTGTTTTTT. Protein: CAWRGEEKLFF.

A few counts support this clone. The CDR3: CASNGGVIAGGKETQYF. CDR3 nucleotides: TGTGCCAGCAATGGTGGTGTTATAGCGGGGGGTAAAGAGACCCAGTACTTC. The chain carries TRBV11-2 and TRBJ2-5; 10 bases align to TRBD2. After removal of 7 bases from V and 3 bases from J, the junction contained 14 bases not matched to a gene. The CDR3 runs to 17 residues. Germline V gene data show CDR1 as SGHAT and CDR2 as FQNNGV.

The rearrangement joins TRBV30 to TRBJ2-7, with TRBD1 identical over 10 bases. The length of the CDR3 is 14 residues. The trim removed 2 bases at V and 4 bases at J, leaving 5 bases unmatched. Germline V gives CDR1 GTSNPN, CDR2 SVGIG (reference sequence). CDR3 amino acids: CAWSPGTGDYEQYF. The CDR3 DNA is TGTGCCTGGAGTCCTGGGACAGGGGATTACGAGCAGTACTTC.

The V gene is TRBV11-2, the J gene TRBJ2-7; D may be TRBD1 or TRBD2 (7 bases each). V lost 5 bases to trimming and J lost 0 bases, with 26 bases between them. CDR1 is SGHAT and CDR2 is FQNNGV in the germline V gene. This CDR3 is built from 19 residues. The DNA of the CDR3 is TGTGCCAGCAGCAGCTTCCCAGGGGGGGCCGGAGAGTTCTCCTACGAGCAGTACTTC. Encoded protein: CASSSFPGGAGEFSYEQYF. Supplemented by reference TRBV11-2 and TRBJ2-7, the full variable domain reads EAGVAQSPRYKIIEKRQSVAFWCNPISGHATLYWYQQILGQGPKLLIQFQNNGVVDDSQLPKDRFSAERLKGVDSTLKIQPAKLEDSAVYLCASSSFPGGAGEFSYEQYFGPGTRLTVT.

This clone was detected a few times. The chain carries TRBV7-3 and TRBJ2-1; 8 bases match TRBD2. Germline lookup yields CDR1 SGHTA and CDR2 FQGTGA. This CDR3 is 15 amino acids long. Unmatched junction bases numbered 6, after V lost 5 bases and J lost 3 bases. The CDR3 DNA follows: TGTGCCAGCAGCAGCTTAGCGGGGTACTACAATGAGCAGTTCTTC. This codes for CASSSLAGYYNEQFF.

This chain joins TRBV11-2 and TRBJ2-1, with D hard to call. The V gene's germline CDR1 is SGHAT and CDR2 FQNNGV. CDR3 length equals 13 residues. Trimming shortened V by 2 bases and J by 9 bases, and 11 bases separated the two germline ends. As DNA, the CDR3 is TGTGCCAGCAGCTTAATATTCGCAAGTGAGCAGTTCTTC. Residues: CASSLIFASEQFF.

The chain links TRBV5-6 to TRBJ2-1; D uncertain. This CDR3 is built from 15 residues. In germline, CDR1 is SGHDT, CDR2 YYEEEE. Trimming left V 0 bases short and J 0 bases short, with 7 bases between. The CDR3 DNA follows: TGTGCCAGCAGCTTGGACGGATACTCCTACAATGAGCAGTTCTTC. It is translated as CASSLDGYSYNEQFF.

V gene TRBV14 combines with J gene TRBJ2-3, with TRBD2 matching over 9 bases. V shed 4 bases, J shed 4 bases, and the junction held 3 bases outside the gene matches. Germline values: CDR1 SGHDN, CDR2 FVKESK. This CDR3 spans 14 amino acids. CDR3 nucleotide sequence: TGTGCCAGCAGCCTTAGCGGGAGCGCAGATACGCAGTATTTT. It specifies CASSLSGSADTQYF.

The chain uses TRBV20-1 and TRBJ2-7; unclear D gene. The germline CDR1 and CDR2 sequences are DFQATT and SNEGSKA (reference sequence). Deletions cut 4 bases from V and 4 bases from J, with 8 bases between. This CDR3 region has 11 residues. CDR3 loop: CSATWGYEQYF. Written as DNA, the CDR3 is TGCAGTGCTACGTGGGGATACGAGCAGTACTTC.

This chain links TRBV19 with TRBJ1-5; 7 nucleotides line up with TRBD1. CDR3 length: 14 amino acids. The V segment lost 5 bases and the J segment 5 bases; nucleotides outside the gene matches: 6. Germline CDR1 is LNHDA and CDR2 is SQIVND (reference sequence). CDR3 loop: CASSPETGHQPQHF. As DNA, the CDR3 is TGTGCCAGTAGTCCAGAGACAGGGCATCAGCCCCAGCATTTT.

The rearrangement joins TRBV19 to TRBJ1-1; D may be TRBD1 (6 bases). The CDR3 spans 14 residues. V was trimmed by 4 bases and J by 4 bases, leaving 13 bases between them. The V gene's germline CDR1 is LNHDA and CDR2 SQIVND (reference sequence). The chain's CDR3 is CASSRWGPVTEAFF. DNA of the CDR3: TGTGCCAGTAGTAGATGGGGGCCCGTCACTGAAGCTTTCTTT. The whole variable domain, remainder taken from reference TRBV19 and TRBJ1-1, is DGGITQSPKYLFRKEGQNVTLSCEQNLNHDAMYWYRQDPGQGLRLIYYSQIVNDFQKGDIAEGYSVSREKKESFPLTVTSAQKNPTAFYLCASSRWGPVTEAFFGQGTRLTVV.

This rearrangement joins TRBV6-6 to TRBJ2-5; D is unclear. Germline loops: CDR1 MNHNY, CDR2 SVGAGI (reference sequence). V lost 6 bases to trimming and J lost 2 bases, with 7 bases between them. The CDR3 is made up of 12 amino acids. For the CDR3, the DNA is TGTGCCAGCAGCCCTCGACAAGAGACCCAGTACTTC. The encoded protein is CASSPRQETQYF.

The chain couples TRBV5-4 to TRBJ1-2; 8 nucleotides line up with TRBD1. V lost 3 bases and J lost 7; bases outside the gene matches: 8. The CDR3 runs 14 residues. CDR1 and CDR2 from the germline V gene are SGHNT and YYREEE (reference sequence). CDR3 bases: TGTGCCAGCAGCTCCAACCGGGACAGGCGTGGCTACACCTTC. It yields the protein CASSSNRDRRGYTF.

V usage is TRBV6-1 and J usage is TRBJ1-1; possibly TRBD1 for D (5 bases). The CDR3 has 16 residues. From germline, CDR1 is MNHNS and CDR2 SASEGT. The V end lost 3 bases, the J end lost 6 bases, and 20 bases lay between the germline ends. The CDR3 bases are TGTGCCAGCAGTGACGGTTCCGCCTCTACGGGGGCTGAAGCTTTCTTT. Translation gives CASSDGSASTGAEAFF.

The rearrangement joins TRBV28 to TRBJ1-5; D uncertain. The germline CDR1 and CDR2 sequences are MDHEN and SYDVKM. CDR3 length: 15 residues. V gave up 6 bases and J gave up 2 bases, with 14 bases separating them. The CDR3 nucleotides read TGTGCCAGCAGCCCGATCAGTATGGGCAATCAGCCCCAGCATTTT. Translating gives CASSPISMGNQPQHF.

The CDR3 protein is CASSVEDRTYEQYF. The CDR3 DNA is TGTGCCAGCAGCGTAGAGGACCGAACCTACGAGCAGTACTTC. The genes are TRBV9 and TRBJ2-7; D not certain. Per germline, CDR1 SGDLS and CDR2 YYNGEE. V shed 0 bases and J shed 2 bases, with 9 bases lying between them. The CDR3 has 14 residues.

The CDR3 DNA is TGTGCCAGCAGTACCCTCGGCGGGACCGAGGTAGAGACCCAGTACTTC. It encodes CASSTLGGTEVETQYF. The chain employs TRBV28 and TRBJ2-5, with D possibly being TRBD2 (6 bases). V lost 5 bases and J lost 4, with 20 bases in between. The CDR3 sequence is 16 residues long. The germline V gene has CDR1 MDHEN and CDR2 SYDVKM.

The rearrangement uses TRBV4-1 and TRBJ1-4; the match to TRBD1 covers 9 bases. The CDR3 has 16 residues. Germline CDR1 reads MGHRA; CDR2 reads YSYEKL. Unmatched junction bases numbered 7, after V lost 2 bases and J lost 6 bases. The CDR3 DNA follows: TGCGCCAGCAGCCAATCGCCCGGGACAGGGTATGAAAAACTGTTTTTT. This translates into CASSQSPGTGYEKLFF.

The CDR3 DNA is TGCGCCAGCAGCCCAGACCCAGGAGGCTACACCGGGGAGCTGTTTTTT. This encodes CASSPDPGGYTGELFF. The chain joins TRBV5-1 to TRBJ2-2; a possible D gene is TRBD2 (5 bases). V lost 4 bases to trimming and J lost 3 bases, with 16 bases between them. The length of the CDR3 is 16 residues. In germline, CDR1 is SGHRS, CDR2 YFSETQ.

This chain connects TRBV12-5 to TRBJ1-1; no firm D call. CDR1 is LGHNT and CDR2 is FRNRAP in the germline V gene. The V end was cut by 6 bases, the J end by 1 base, with 6 bases between. The CDR3 runs to 12 residues. The chain's CDR3 is CASGHENTEAFF. In DNA form, the CDR3 reads TGTGCTAGTGGACATGAGAACACTGAAGCTTTCTTT.